The 23 T cell receptor beta chains below come from one sample, sequenced in a study of early T cells in non-severe SARS-CoV-2 infection. TCRdb redid the calling of the 5' RACE reads with MiXCR, one entry per CDR3 protein. Among 65,000 to 70,000 distinct CDR3 sequences listed, 10% to 15% were seen once. Sequencing was done on a sample of whole blood. Receptor source: an adult who was a healthcare worker with PCR-confirmed SARS-CoV-2 infection or an uninfected control (not recorded which).

In its sample, this clonotype was seen a few times. The chain is built from TRBV29-1 and TRBJ2-7; TRBD1 aligns across 12 bases. From germline, CDR1 is SQVTM and CDR2 ANQGSEA. The V segment lost 7 bases and the J segment 5 bases; nucleotides outside the gene matches: 3. This CDR3 spans 12 amino acids. The DNA for the CDR3 is TGCAGCGCGGGACAGGGGGCCAACGAGCAGTACTTC. It specifies CSAGQGANEQYF.

There are a few counts of this clonotype. The chain joins TRBV3-1 to TRBJ2-7, with 8 bases fitting TRBD1. The germline V gene encodes CDR1 LGHDT and CDR2 YNNKEL (reference sequence). The CDR3 spans 16 residues. The V segment lost 0 bases and the J segment 6 bases; nucleotides outside the gene matches: 10. The CDR3 spells CASSQESVRGLSEQYF. The CDR3 coding sequence is TGTGCCAGCAGCCAAGAAAGCGTCAGGGGGCTCAGCGAGCAGTACTTC.

This clonotype was recorded many times. The chain couples TRBV9 to TRBJ1-1; D gene ambiguous. Trimming removed 4 bases from V and 1 base from J, with 17 bases in between. CDR1 is SGDLS, CDR2 YYNGEE, per germline. The CDR3 extends over 16 amino acids. CDR3 nucleotide sequence: TGTGCCAGCAGCCCCTCAGAGGGCCGGCGGAACACTGAAGCTTTCTTT. Its translation: CASSPSEGRRNTEAFF. Filled out from reference TRBV9 and TRBJ1-1, the complete variable domain reads DSGVTQTPKHLITATGQRVTLRCSPRSGDLSVYWYQQSLDQGLQFLIQYYNGEERAKGNILERFSAQQFPDLHSELNLSSLELGDSALYFCASSPSEGRRNTEAFFGQGTRLTVV.

On this clonotype: One end of the junction is discordant with germline, which a read error may explain. The rearrangement joins TRBV7-2 to TRBJ2-5; D remains unclear. The CDR3 is made up of 13 amino acids. Germline-derived CDR1 and CDR2 are SGHTA and FQGNSA. The CDR3 DNA reads as TGTGTCAGCAGCTATGGTCTCACTGAGACCCAGTACTTC. This gives the protein CVSSYGLTETQYF.

In its sample, this clonotype was seen a few times. This chain connects TRBV7-2 to TRBJ2-3; 11 bases align to TRBD2. The CDR3 consists of 17 residues. J was trimmed by 3 bases and V by 0 bases; bases with no gene match: 5. The germline V gene has CDR1 SGHTA and CDR2 FQGNSA. The CDR3 loop is CASSLAGSGGATDTQYF. DNA of the CDR3: TGTGCCAGCAGCTTAGCGGGTAGCGGGGGGGCGACAGATACGCAGTATTTT.

This rearrangement joins TRBV7-9 to TRBJ2-5; the D is unclear. Germline CDR1 is SEHNR and CDR2 is FQNEAQ (reference sequence). The V end was cut by 1 base, the J end by 1 base, with 10 bases between. This CDR3 has 15 amino acids. The DNA of the CDR3 is TGTGCCAGCAGCTTAGGGGGTTATGGCCAAGAGACCCAGTACTTC. This translates into CASSLGGYGQETQYF. Looking up the rest from reference TRBV7-9 and TRBJ2-5 gives the full variable domain: DTGVSQNPRHKITKRGQNVTFRCDPISEHNRLYWYRQTLGQGPEFLTYFQNEAQLEKSRLLSDRFSAERPKGSFSTLEIQRTEQGDSAMYLCASSLGGYGQETQYFGPGTRLLVL.

This chain uses TRBV29-1 with TRBJ1-1; 7 bases match TRBD1. The J segment lost 6 bases and the V segment lost 7 bases, leaving 11 bases of the junction unmatched. The CDR3 runs 13 residues. From germline, CDR1 is SQVTM and CDR2 ANQGSEA. The CDR3 here is CSATLTGAPEAFF. The CDR3 region has the DNA TGCAGCGCCACACTCACAGGGGCCCCTGAAGCTTTCTTT.

This clonotype was found a few times. The J gene is TRBJ2-2, the V gene TRBV7-6, with 10 nucleotides matching TRBD2. V was clipped by 4 bases and J by 6 bases; unmatched bases: 5. CDR1 and CDR2 from the germline V gene are SGHVS and FNYEAQ. The CDR3 length is 15 residues. As DNA, the CDR3 is TGTGCCAGCAGCTCGCAGCGGGGGGGCCCCGGGGAGCTGTTTTTT. It is translated as CASSSQRGGPGELFF.

V and J are TRBV21-1 and TRBJ2-5; TRBD1 is taken as the D call from the table, unchecked against the DNA. TRBV21-1 is recorded as a pseudogene. This CDR3 comprises 14 residues. The CDR3: CARAAGGSQETQYF. The CDR3, as DNA: TGTGCCCGAGCCGCGGGGGGATCCCAAGAGACCCAGTACTTC.

V gene TRBV5-4 combines with J gene TRBJ2-3, with D hard to call. Trimming cost V 0 bases and J 2 bases, with 4 bases left between them. The CDR3 is made up of 13 amino acids. Germline CDR1 and CDR2: SGHNT and YYREEE (reference sequence). Written as DNA, the CDR3 is TGTGCCAGCAGCTTGGCACCCACAGATACGCAGTATTTT. Translated: CASSLAPTDTQYF.

This clonotype was observed a handful of times. The V and J genes are TRBV5-1 and TRBJ1-2; D possibly corresponds to TRBD1 (5 bases). This CDR3 contains 14 residues. Looked up from germline, CDR1 is SGHRS and CDR2 is YFSETQ. Trimming took off 4 bases at V and 6 bases at J, with 16 bases between the two ends. CDR3 nucleotides: TGCGCCAGCAGCCCGACAGTTCGGAAGGATGGCTACACCTTC. Translation gives CASSPTVRKDGYTF. Filled out from reference TRBV5-1 and TRBJ1-2, the complete variable domain reads KAGVTQTPRYLIKTRGQQVTLSCSPISGHRSVSWYQQTPGQGLQFLFEYFSETQRNKGNFPGRFSGRQFSNSRSEMNVSTLELGDSALYLCASSPTVRKDGYTFGSGTRLTVV.

Turning to this clonotype: The junction departs from germline at one end; a sequencing error may be responsible. The CDR3 nucleotides are TGTGCCGGCAGCTTGGTCCAGAGAAACCAAGAGACCCAGTACTTC. Amino acids: CAGSLVQRNQETQYF. The genes are TRBV5-6 and TRBJ2-5; D gene ambiguous. Germline V gene lookup returns CDR1 SGHDT and CDR2 YYEEEE. The CDR3 contains 15 residues.

This clonotype was counted many times. This chain links TRBV5-5 with TRBJ2-3; D remains ambiguous. The CDR3 covers 12 residues. Trimming shortened V by 2 bases and J by 6 bases, and 7 bases separated the two germline ends. Germline CDR1 is SGHKS and CDR2 is YYEKEE (reference sequence). The CDR3 DNA sequence: TGTGCCAGCAGCTTAACTACGGATACGCAGTATTTT. It codes for CASSLTTDTQYF.

This clonotype was picked up a small number of times. The J gene is TRBJ1-2, the V gene TRBV9, with D possibly being TRBD1 (5 bases). The CDR3 sequence is 15 residues long. CDR1 and CDR2 from the germline V gene are SGDLS and YYNGEE. V was trimmed by 4 bases and J by 5 bases, leaving 18 bases between them. CDR3 sequence (DNA): TGTGCCAGCAGCCCTACTACACAGGCAGGATATGGCTACACCTTC. Residues: CASSPTTQAGYGYTF.

This clonotype appeared a few times. V and J are TRBV9 and TRBJ2-7; no clear D gene. The V end lost 3 bases, the J end lost 6 bases, and 19 bases lay between the germline ends. The CDR3 has 15 residues. Germline loops: CDR1 SGDLS, CDR2 YYNGEE. CDR3 nucleotides: TGTGCCAGCAGCGCCGGAGTGCCCCAGGCTCCCGAGCAGTACTTC. Translating gives CASSAGVPQAPEQYF. Combining the CDR3 with reference TRBV9 and TRBJ2-7 gives the whole variable domain DSGVTQTPKHLITATGQRVTLRCSPRSGDLSVYWYQQSLDQGLQFLIQYYNGEERAKGNILERFSAQQFPDLHSELNLSSLELGDSALYFCASSAGVPQAPEQYFGPGTRLTVT.

This clonotype was observed a handful of times. The rearrangement links TRBV20-1 to TRBJ2-3; TRBD2 matches at 7 bases. The CDR3 sequence is 14 residues long. Trimming cost V 1 base and J 0 bases; bases outside gene matches: 1. Germline assignment: CDR1 DFQATT and CDR2 SNEGSKA (reference sequence). In nucleotides, the CDR3 is TGCAGTGCTAGAGTGGGGGGGAGCACAGATACGCAGTATTTT. This gives the protein CSARVGGSTDTQYF.

The J gene is TRBJ2-3, the V gene TRBV20-1, with TRBD1 as a possible D gene (6 bases). Between the trimmed V and J ends, which lost 2 bases and 1 base, there was a span of 13 bases. This CDR3 spans 15 amino acids. Per germline, CDR1 DFQATT and CDR2 SNEGSKA (reference sequence). As DNA, the CDR3 is TGCAGTGCTAGACTATCGAGGACAGGCACAGATACGCAGTATTTT. As protein: CSARLSRTGTDTQYF.

This clonotype was picked up one time. This chain uses TRBV19 with TRBJ1-5; 7 nucleotides match TRBD1. Germline CDR1 reads LNHDA; CDR2 reads SQIVND (reference sequence). The CDR3 sequence is 12 residues long. Losses at the gene ends were 11 bases for V and 5 bases for J; bases not matched to a gene: 6. CDR3 in amino acids: CAGGDSHQPQHF. The CDR3 DNA is TGTGCCGGGGGGGACAGTCATCAGCCCCAGCATTTT.

V usage is TRBV12-3 or TRBV12-4 and J usage is TRBJ2-1; TRBD2 matches 10 bases. V lost 6 bases to trimming and J lost 5 bases; unmatched junction nucleotides: 10. The CDR3 sequence is 16 residues long. The DNA of the CDR3 is TGTGCCAGCAGCCCCCTCCAACTAGCGGGGCACAATGAGCAGTTCTTC. Encoded protein: CASSPLQLAGHNEQFF.

This clonotype turned up a few times. CDR3 nucleotides: TGCGCCAGCAGCCCTGCGGCGGGGGTAAGCTCCTACGAGCAGTACTTC. Translating gives CASSPAAGVSSYEQYF. The V call is TRBV4-3, the J call TRBJ2-7; 7 positions agree with TRBD2. With V trimmed by 4 bases and J by 0 bases, 9 bases remained unmatched. The CDR3 length is 16 residues. Germline CDR1 reads LGHNA; CDR2 reads YSLEER.

The genes are TRBV7-2 and TRBJ1-2, with unresolved D. The CDR3 covers 15 residues. Germline V gives CDR1 SGHTA, CDR2 FQGNSA. V gave up 1 base and J gave up 7 bases, with 16 bases separating them. In DNA form, the CDR3 reads TGTGCCAGCAGCTTAGTTGGCAGCGATGGACGTGGCTACACCTTC. Amino acids: CASSLVGSDGRGYTF.

This clonotype came up a few times. The rearrangement links TRBV11-2 to TRBJ2-2; 7 bases map to TRBD1. The length of the CDR3 is 14 residues. Germline CDR1 reads SGHAT; CDR2 reads FQNNGV. The ends lost 4 bases at V and 1 base at J; junction bases unmatched: 0. The CDR3 nucleotides are TGTGCCAGCAGCTGGACAGGGAACACCGGGGAGCTGTTTTTT. Protein sequence: CASSWTGNTGELFF. Together with reference TRBV11-2 and TRBJ2-2, the CDR3 gives the full variable domain: EAGVAQSPRYKIIEKRQSVAFWCNPISGHATLYWYQQILGQGPKLLIQFQNNGVVDDSQLPKDRFSAERLKGVDSTLKIQPAKLEDSAVYLCASSWTGNTGELFFGEGSRLTVL.

This clonotype was counted a few times. The J gene is TRBJ2-1, the V gene TRBV20-1, with 8 bases matching TRBD1. CDR1 and CDR2 from the germline V gene are DFQATT and SNEGSKA (reference sequence). V lost 5 bases to trimming and J lost 15 bases; unmatched junction nucleotides: 12. The CDR3 totals 12 residues. DNA of the CDR3: TGCAGTGCTCTCCCCGGACAGGGAACTTCGTTCTTC. It encodes CSALPGQGTSFF.